The 12 T cell receptor beta chains reported below all come from one sample, sequenced in a study of sequential checkpoint blockade in melanoma. Specified treatment: randomized to nivolumab then ipilimumab (arm A) or the reverse (arm B). Sequenced by immunoSEQ multiplex PCR; TCRdb stores in-frame clones only, minus some. The data show a few thousand clones, with around 72% seen just once and 65% to 70% held by the top ten. The specimen was CD8+ T cells sorted from blood (inferred from file names), collected from a patient given nivolumab and ipilimumab in sequence. The receptors derive from a human donor with melanoma.

This clone was observed a few times. This likely traces to a read error, being one base from a far larger clone. This sample also contains other DNA sequences that code for the same CDR3. The V call is TRBV6-1, the J call TRBJ2-7, with 12 bases aligning to TRBD2. The junction had 4 bases not matched to a gene; V was cut back by 6 bases and J by 1 base. Per the germline V gene, CDR1 is MNHNS and CDR2 is SASEGT. The CDR3 has 15 amino acids. The CDR3 spells CASRTSGGESYEQYF. The CDR3 nucleotides read TGTGCCAGCAGGACTAGCGGGGGTGAGTCCTACGAGCAGTACTTC.

The chain carries TRBV2 and TRBJ2-5, with 14 positions matching TRBD2. Germline values: CDR1 SNHLY, CDR2 FYNNEI. The CDR3 has 17 residues. V lost 6 bases and J lost 5; bases outside the gene matches: 11. DNA of the CDR3: TGTGCCAGCAGGAAAAAAGGACTAGCGGGAGGTACGGAGACCCAGTACTTC. This encodes CASRKKGLAGGTETQYF. Based on the CDR3 plus reference TRBV2 and TRBJ2-5, the full variable domain is EPEVTQTPSHQVTQMGQEVILRCVPISNHLYFYWYRQILGQKVEFLVSFYNNEISEKSEIFDDQFSVERPDGSNFTLKIRSTKLEDSAMYFCASRKKGLAGGTETQYFGPGTRLLVL.

As DNA, the CDR3 is TGTGCCAGCAGCTTAGTAGTCAGCACACTATCCTACAATGAGCAGTTCTTC. Translated, it gives CASSLVVSTLSYNEQFF. The chain couples TRBV7-8 to TRBJ2-1, with no clear D. Germline values: CDR1 SGHVS, CDR2 FQNEAQ. V shed 1 base and J shed 1 base, with 14 bases lying between them. The CDR3 length is 17 residues.

The rearrangement joins TRBV29-1 to TRBJ2-7; D unresolved. V was pared by 0 bases and J by 9 bases, with 18 bases between. Per the germline V gene, CDR1 is SQVTM and CDR2 is ANQGSEA. CDR3 length equals 14 residues. CDR3 nucleotides: TGCAGCGTTGAAGATCCCGCCCTAAGTGGTGTGCAGTACTTC. Amino acid sequence: CSVEDPALSGVQYF.

The J gene is TRBJ1-4, the V gene TRBV28; D remains unclear. This CDR3 is 13 amino acids long. CDR1 MDHEN and CDR2 SYDVKM come from the germline V gene. Trimming removed 1 base at V and 11 bases at J, with 11 bases between. The CDR3 nucleotides are TGTGCCAGCAGTTTATTCTCGGGGTGGAAACTGTTTTTT. It encodes CASSLFSGWKLFF.

The rearrangement uses TRBV6-5 and TRBJ2-1; TRBD2 might be the D (5 bases). Trimming left V 2 bases short and J 4 bases short, with 9 bases between. The CDR3 covers 14 residues. Germline values: CDR1 MNHEY, CDR2 SVGAGI. CDR3 amino acids: CASSYLSGYNEQFF. DNA for the CDR3: TGTGCCAGCAGTTACCTGAGCGGTTACAATGAGCAGTTCTTC.

The gene calls are TRBV9 and TRBJ2-3; 8 positions agree with TRBD2. This CDR3 has 15 amino acids. In germline, CDR1 is SGDLS, CDR2 YYNGEE. The J segment lost 2 bases and the V segment lost 3 bases, leaving 5 bases of the junction unmatched. The chain's CDR3 is CASSAVAGNTDTQYF. In DNA form, the CDR3 reads TGTGCCAGCAGCGCCGTAGCGGGGAACACAGATACGCAGTATTTT.

This clone came up once. The V call is TRBV27, the J call TRBJ2-2; 10 positions agree with TRBD1. Trimming at V came to 4 bases and at J to 6 bases, leaving 8 bases not matched to a gene. This CDR3 comprises 16 residues. Germline lookup yields CDR1 MNHEY and CDR2 SMNVEV (reference sequence). The CDR3 bases are TGTGCCAGCAGTTCAGGACAGGGGGACGGCGCCGGGGAGCTGTTTTTT. It is translated as CASSSGQGDGAGELFF.

This sequence joins TRBV6-5 and TRBJ2-2; the match to TRBD1 covers 7 bases. Germline CDR1 is MNHEY and CDR2 is SVGAGI. V dropped 8 bases and J dropped 4; count of bases not matched to a gene: 1. The CDR3 is 12 residues long. CDR3 DNA: TGTGCCAGCTCAGGGGGCACCGGGGAGCTGTTTTTT. Its translation: CASSGGTGELFF.

The J gene is TRBJ2-7, the V gene TRBV5-5, with TRBD1 matching over 9 bases. The V gene's germline CDR1 is SGHKS and CDR2 YYEKEE (reference sequence). The J segment lost 3 bases and the V segment lost 4 bases, leaving 11 bases of the junction unmatched. This CDR3 region has 16 residues. CDR3: CASSPLGQGLGYEQYF. The CDR3 DNA is TGTGCCAGCAGCCCCCTAGGACAGGGGCTGGGCTACGAGCAGTACTTC.

V is TRBV30 and J is TRBJ2-1, with 8 positions matching TRBD2. Germline V gene data show CDR1 as GTSNPN and CDR2 as SVGIG (reference sequence). This CDR3 is 12 amino acids long. The V gene end was trimmed by 3 bases and the J gene end by 12 bases; junction bases not matched to a gene: 7. CDR3 sequence (DNA): TGTGCCTGGAGCGCACTAGCGGCTACGCAGTTCTTC. Translating gives CAWSALAATQFF.

The chain has TRBV30 and TRBJ1-5; possibly TRBD1 for D (6 bases). The CDR3 extends over 14 amino acids. V lost 0 bases and J lost 8, with 14 bases in between. CDR1 and CDR2 from the germline V gene are GTSNPN and SVGIG (reference sequence). CDR3 nucleotide sequence: TGTGCCTGGAGTGTACAGGGATTAGAAGAGCCCCAGCATTTT. This translates into CAWSVQGLEEPQHF.